This T cell receptor (beta chain) originates from a study of CXCR3-negative and CXCR3-positive naive CD8 T cells. UMI labels and 5' RACE were used to prepare the TRB cDNA libraries. Reanalyzing the 5' RACE reads, TCRdb keeps one entry per CDR3 protein, without DNA. The repertoire table contains roughly 48,000 distinct CDR3 sequences. The length of the CDR3 is 14 residues. Germline CDR1 SGDLS, CDR2 YYNGEE. This TCR was sampled from a human donor in good health. Some clones in this sample may be carry-over from other donors' samples. Specimen: memory CD8+ T cells from blood. The chain couples TRBV9 to TRBJ2-7. This chain's CDR3 is CASSVGVDSYEQYF.